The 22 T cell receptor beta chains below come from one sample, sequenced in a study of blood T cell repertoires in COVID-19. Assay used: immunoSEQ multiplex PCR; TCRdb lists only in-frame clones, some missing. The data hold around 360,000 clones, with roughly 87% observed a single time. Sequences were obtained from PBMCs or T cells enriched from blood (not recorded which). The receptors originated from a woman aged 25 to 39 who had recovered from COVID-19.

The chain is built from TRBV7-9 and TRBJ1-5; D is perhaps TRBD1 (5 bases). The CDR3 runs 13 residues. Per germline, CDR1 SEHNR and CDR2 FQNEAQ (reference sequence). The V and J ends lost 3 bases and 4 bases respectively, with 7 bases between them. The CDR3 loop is CASSFQGNQPQHF. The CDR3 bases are TGTGCCAGCAGCTTTCAGGGAAATCAGCCCCAGCATTTT.

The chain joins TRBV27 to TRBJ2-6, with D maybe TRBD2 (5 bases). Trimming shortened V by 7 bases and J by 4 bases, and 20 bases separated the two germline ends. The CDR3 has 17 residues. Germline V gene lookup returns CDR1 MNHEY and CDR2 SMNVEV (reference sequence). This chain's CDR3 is CASTTGYDPGGANVLTF. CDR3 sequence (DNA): TGTGCCAGCACCACGGGATACGACCCGGGGGGGGCCAACGTCCTGACTTTC.

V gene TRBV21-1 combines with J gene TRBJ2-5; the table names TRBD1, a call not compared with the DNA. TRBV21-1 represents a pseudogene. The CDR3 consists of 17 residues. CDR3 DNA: TGTGCCAGCAGCAAAGGAACAGGGGAAGAGACGGGTGAGACCCAGTACTTC. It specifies CASSKGTGEETGETQYF.

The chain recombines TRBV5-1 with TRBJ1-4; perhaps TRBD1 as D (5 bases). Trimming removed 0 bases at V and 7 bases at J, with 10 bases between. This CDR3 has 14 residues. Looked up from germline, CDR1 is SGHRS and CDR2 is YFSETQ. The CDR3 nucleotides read TGCGCCAGCAGCTTGGGACAGAAGGGTGAAAAACTGTTTTTT. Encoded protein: CASSLGQKGEKLFF. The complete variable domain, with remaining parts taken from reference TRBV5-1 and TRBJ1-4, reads KAGVTQTPRYLIKTRGQQVTLSCSPISGHRSVSWYQQTPGQGLQFLFEYFSETQRNKGNFPGRFSGRQFSNSRSEMNVSTLELGDSALYLCASSLGQKGEKLFFGSGTQLSVL.

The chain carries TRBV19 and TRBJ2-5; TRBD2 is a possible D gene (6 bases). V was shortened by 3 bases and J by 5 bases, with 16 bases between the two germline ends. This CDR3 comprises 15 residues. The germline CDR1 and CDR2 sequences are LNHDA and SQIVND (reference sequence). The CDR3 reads CASSISPTRWETQYF. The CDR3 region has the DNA TGTGCCAGTAGTATTAGCCCGACTAGGTGGGAGACCCAGTACTTC.

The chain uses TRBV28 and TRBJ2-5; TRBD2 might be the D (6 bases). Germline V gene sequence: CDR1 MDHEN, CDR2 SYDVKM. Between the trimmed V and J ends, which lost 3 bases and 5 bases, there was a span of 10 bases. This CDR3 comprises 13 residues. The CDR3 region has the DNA TGTGCCAGCAGTTTGAGTGGGGGGGAGACCCAGTACTTC. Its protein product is CASSLSGGETQYF.

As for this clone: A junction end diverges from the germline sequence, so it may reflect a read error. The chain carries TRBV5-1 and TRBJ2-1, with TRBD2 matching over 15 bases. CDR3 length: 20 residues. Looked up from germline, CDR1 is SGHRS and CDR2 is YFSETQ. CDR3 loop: CTSSLGPGLAGGGPYNEQFF. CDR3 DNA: TGCACCAGCAGCTTGGGTCCGGGACTAGCGGGAGGAGGGCCCTACAATGAGCAGTTCTTC. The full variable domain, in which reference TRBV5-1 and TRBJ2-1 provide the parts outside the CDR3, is KAGVTQTPRYLIKTRGQQVTLSCSPISGHRSVSWYQQTPGQGLQFLFEYFSETQRNKGNFPGRFSGRQFSNSRSEMNVSTLELGDSALYLCTSSLGPGLAGGGPYNEQFFGPGTRLTVL.

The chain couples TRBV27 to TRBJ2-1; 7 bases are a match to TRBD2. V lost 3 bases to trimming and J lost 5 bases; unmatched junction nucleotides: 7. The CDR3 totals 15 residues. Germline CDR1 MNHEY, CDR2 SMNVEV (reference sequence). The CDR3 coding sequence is TGTGCCAGCAGTTTTTCGGGGCGGGAGAACAATGAGCAGTTCTTC. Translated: CASSFSGRENNEQFF.

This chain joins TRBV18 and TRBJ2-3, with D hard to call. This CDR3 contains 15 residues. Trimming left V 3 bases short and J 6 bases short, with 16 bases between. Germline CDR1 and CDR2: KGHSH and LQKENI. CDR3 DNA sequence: TGTGCCAGCTCACCGGCGGAAGGCTTCGGGGATACGCAGTATTTT. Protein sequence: CASSPAEGFGDTQYF.

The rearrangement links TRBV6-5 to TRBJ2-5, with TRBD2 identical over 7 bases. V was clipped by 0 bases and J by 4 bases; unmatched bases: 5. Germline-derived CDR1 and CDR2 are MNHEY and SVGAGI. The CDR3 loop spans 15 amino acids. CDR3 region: CASSYSTAGVETQYF. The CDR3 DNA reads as TGTGCCAGCAGTTACTCGACGGCGGGAGTAGAGACCCAGTACTTC.

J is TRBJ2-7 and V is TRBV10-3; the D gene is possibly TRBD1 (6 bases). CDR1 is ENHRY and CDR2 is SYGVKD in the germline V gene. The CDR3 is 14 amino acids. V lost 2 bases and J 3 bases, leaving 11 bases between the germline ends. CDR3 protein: CAISEGRGGYEQYF. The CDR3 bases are TGTGCCATCAGTGAGGGAAGAGGGGGCTACGAGCAGTACTTC.

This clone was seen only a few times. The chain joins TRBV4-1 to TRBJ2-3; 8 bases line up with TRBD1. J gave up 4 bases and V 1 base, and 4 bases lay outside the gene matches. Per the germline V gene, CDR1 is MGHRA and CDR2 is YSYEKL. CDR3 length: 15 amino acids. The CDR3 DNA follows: TGCGCCAGCAGCCAAGGGGCAGGGGGCTCAGATACGCAGTATTTT. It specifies CASSQGAGGSDTQYF.

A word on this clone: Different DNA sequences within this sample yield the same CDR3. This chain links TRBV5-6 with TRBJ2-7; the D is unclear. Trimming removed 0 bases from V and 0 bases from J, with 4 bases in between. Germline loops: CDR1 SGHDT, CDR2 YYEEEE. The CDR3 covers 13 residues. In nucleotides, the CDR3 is TGTGCCAGCAGCTTGGGCAGCTCCTACGAGCAGTACTTC. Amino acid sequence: CASSLGSSYEQYF.

The CDR3 loop reads CASSFRLAANTGELFF. The CDR3 nucleotides are TGTGCCAGCAGCTTTCGACTAGCGGCGAACACCGGGGAGCTGTTTTTT. V is TRBV7-9 and J is TRBJ2-2; 9 bases are a match to TRBD2. V trimming: 3 bases; J trimming: 0 bases; junction bases outside the gene matches: 2. Germline V gene data show CDR1 as SEHNR and CDR2 as FQNEAQ (reference sequence). The CDR3 is made up of 16 amino acids. The whole variable domain, filled in from reference TRBV7-9 and TRBJ2-2, reads DTGVSQNPRHKITKRGQNVTFRCDPISEHNRLYWYRQTLGQGPEFLTYFQNEAQLEKSRLLSDRFSAERPKGSFSTLEIQRTEQGDSAMYLCASSFRLAANTGELFFGEGSRLTVL.

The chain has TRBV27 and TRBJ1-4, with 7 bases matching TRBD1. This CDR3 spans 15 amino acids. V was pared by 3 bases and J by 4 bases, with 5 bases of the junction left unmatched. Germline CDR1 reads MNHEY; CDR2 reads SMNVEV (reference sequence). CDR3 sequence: CASSLSTGSNEKLFF. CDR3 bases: TGTGCCAGCAGTTTGTCGACAGGGAGTAATGAAAAACTGTTTTTT. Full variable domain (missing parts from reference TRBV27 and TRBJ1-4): EAQVTQNPRYLITVTGKKLTVTCSQNMNHEYMSWYRQDPGLGLRQIYYSMNVEVTDKGDVPEGYKVSRKEKRNFPLILESPSPNQTSLYFCASSLSTGSNEKLFFGSGTQLSVL.

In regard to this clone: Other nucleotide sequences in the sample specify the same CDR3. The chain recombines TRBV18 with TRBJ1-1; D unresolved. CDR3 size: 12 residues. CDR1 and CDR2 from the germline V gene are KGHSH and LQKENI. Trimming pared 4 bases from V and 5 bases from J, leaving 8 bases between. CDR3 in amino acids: CASSQRGTEAFF. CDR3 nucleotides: TGTGCCAGCTCACAGCGGGGTACTGAAGCTTTCTTT.

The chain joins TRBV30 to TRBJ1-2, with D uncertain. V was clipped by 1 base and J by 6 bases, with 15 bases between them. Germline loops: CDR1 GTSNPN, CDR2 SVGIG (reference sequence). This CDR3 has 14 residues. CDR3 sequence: CAWSGKGARNGYTF. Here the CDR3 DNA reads TGTGCCTGGAGTGGAAAGGGAGCCCGTAATGGCTACACCTTC.

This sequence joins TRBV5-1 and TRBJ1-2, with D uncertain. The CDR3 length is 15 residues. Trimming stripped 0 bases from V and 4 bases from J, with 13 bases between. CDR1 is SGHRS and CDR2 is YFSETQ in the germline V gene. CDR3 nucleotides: TGCGCCAGCAGCTTGGGTCCGGGAAAGGGCTATGGCTACACCTTC. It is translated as CASSLGPGKGYGYTF.

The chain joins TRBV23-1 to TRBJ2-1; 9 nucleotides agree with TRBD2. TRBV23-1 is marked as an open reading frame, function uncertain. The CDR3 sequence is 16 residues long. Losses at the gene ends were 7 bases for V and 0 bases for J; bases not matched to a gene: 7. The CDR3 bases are TGCGCCAGCATAAGTGGAGCGGGAGGCTCCTACAATGAGCAGTTCTTC. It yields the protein CASISGAGGSYNEQFF.

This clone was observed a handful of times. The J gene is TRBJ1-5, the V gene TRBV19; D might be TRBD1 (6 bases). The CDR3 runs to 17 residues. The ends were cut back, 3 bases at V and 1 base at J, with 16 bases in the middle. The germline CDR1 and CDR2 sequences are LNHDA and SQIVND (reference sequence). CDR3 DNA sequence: TGTGCCAGTAGTATCACCGGGGTCGGGACAAGCAATCAGCCCCAGCATTTT. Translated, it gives CASSITGVGTSNQPQHF.

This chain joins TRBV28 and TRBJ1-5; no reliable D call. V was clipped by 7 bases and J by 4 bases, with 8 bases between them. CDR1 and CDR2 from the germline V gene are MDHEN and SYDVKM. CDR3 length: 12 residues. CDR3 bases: TGTGCCAGCACACAACAAAATCAGCCCCAGCATTTT. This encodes CASTQQNQPQHF.

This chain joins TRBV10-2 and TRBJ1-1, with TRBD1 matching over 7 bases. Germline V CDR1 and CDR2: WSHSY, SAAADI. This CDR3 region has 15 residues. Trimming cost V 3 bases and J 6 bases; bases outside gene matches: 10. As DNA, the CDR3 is TGCGCCAGCAGTGAAAGTCGGGACACAGGGGCTGAAGCTTTCTTT. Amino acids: CASSESRDTGAEAFF.